One and the same sample provided the 12 T cell receptor beta chains below, sequenced in a study of early T cells in non-severe SARS-CoV-2 infection. TCRdb fed the 5' RACE reads into MiXCR, producing one record per CDR3 protein. This sample has more than 55,000 distinct CDR3 sequences, with around 8.9% found just once. Sequencing used whole blood. These receptors all come from an adult who was a healthcare worker with PCR-confirmed SARS-CoV-2 infection or an uninfected control (not recorded which).

Many counts were recorded for this clonotype. The chain is built from TRBV27 and TRBJ1-1; 11 nucleotides agree with TRBD1. V dropped 6 bases and J dropped 5; count of bases not matched to a gene: 5. Germline assignment: CDR1 MNHEY and CDR2 SMNVEV (reference sequence). This CDR3 has 14 residues. CDR3 amino acids: CASRDRGPATEAFF. The DNA for the CDR3 is TGTGCCAGCAGGGACAGGGGGCCCGCAACTGAAGCTTTCTTT.

The chain is built from TRBV7-2 and TRBJ1-1, with D maybe TRBD1 (5 bases). V was shortened by 4 bases and J by 1 base, with 10 bases between the two germline ends. The CDR3 extends over 14 amino acids. Germline V gene data show CDR1 as SGHTA and CDR2 as FQGNSA. Here the CDR3 DNA reads TGTGCCAGCAGCTCCCACCAGGGGAACACTGAAGCTTTCTTT. Its translation is CASSSHQGNTEAFF.

This clonotype was detected many times. This chain joins TRBV4-3 and TRBJ1-4; TRBD1 matches 8 bases. CDR1 and CDR2 (germline): LGHNA, YSLEER. V was clipped by 0 bases and J by 3 bases; unmatched bases: 9. CDR3 length: 18 amino acids. The CDR3: CASSQDLNRGVSNEKLFF. CDR3 nucleotide sequence: TGCGCCAGCAGCCAAGATCTCAACAGGGGGGTCTCTAATGAAAAACTGTTTTTT.

This clonotype was counted only a few times. The chain links TRBV5-1 to TRBJ2-5; TRBD2 aligns across 14 bases. The junction had 10 bases not matched to a gene; V was cut back by 4 bases and J by 5 bases. CDR1 SGHRS and CDR2 YFSETQ come from the germline V gene. The CDR3 consists of 17 residues. CDR3 in amino acids: CASSPGTSGRSRETQYF. As DNA, the CDR3 is TGCGCCAGCAGCCCAGGGACTAGCGGGAGAAGTCGGGAGACCCAGTACTTC.

This clonotype was observed a few times. The chain has TRBV3-1 and TRBJ2-2; D is unclear. The CDR3 sequence is 14 residues long. The germline CDR1 and CDR2 sequences are LGHDT and YNNKEL (reference sequence). V was cut by 4 bases and J by 9 bases, with 15 bases left in between. The DNA of the CDR3 is TGTGCCAGCAGCCCCACCCCACATGGGAGGGAGCTGTTTTTT. It is translated as CASSPTPHGRELFF.

About this clonotype itself: A read error may explain this, as a much larger clone is one base away. The chain carries TRBV7-3 and TRBJ2-3, with D perhaps matching TRBD1 (6 bases). The CDR3 totals 13 residues. CDR1 SGHTA and CDR2 FQGTGA come from the germline V gene. CDR3 DNA: TGTGCCAGCAGCTTCGGGGACACAGATATGCAGTATTTT. This translates into CASSFGDTDMQYF.

The V and J genes are TRBV14 and TRBJ2-5, with 8 bases fitting TRBD1. The CDR3 runs 15 residues. Losses at the gene ends were 2 bases for V and 4 bases for J; bases not matched to a gene: 6. Germline loops: CDR1 SGHDN, CDR2 FVKESK. CDR3 in DNA: TGTGCCAGCAGCCAATCGGACAGGGTGGTAGAGACCCAGTACTTC. Protein sequence: CASSQSDRVVETQYF. The full variable domain, in which reference TRBV14 and TRBJ2-5 provide the parts outside the CDR3, is EAGVTQFPSHSVIEKGQTVTLRCDPISGHDNLYWYRRVMGKEIKFLLHFVKESKQDESGMPNNRFLAERTGGTYSTLKVQPAELEDSGVYFCASSQSDRVVETQYFGPGTRLLVL.

This CDR3 reads CATSDRLVRDTQYF. The CDR3, as DNA: TGTGCCACCAGTGACCGACTAGTGCGAGATACGCAGTATTTT. This rearrangement joins TRBV24-1 to TRBJ2-3, with D possibly TRBD2 on 6 matching bases. The length of the CDR3 is 14 residues. Between the trimmed V and J ends, which lost 4 bases and 5 bases, there was a span of 12 bases. Germline CDR1 and CDR2: KGHDR and SFDVKD.

This clonotype was observed many times. The chain is built from TRBV27 and TRBJ2-3, with D perhaps matching TRBD2 (5 bases). The CDR3 is made up of 14 amino acids. The germline CDR1 and CDR2 sequences are MNHEY and SMNVEV (reference sequence). With 8 bases removed from V and 1 base from J, the gap between germline ends came to 13 bases. The CDR3 is CASCDSERTDTQYF. CDR3 nucleotides: TGTGCCAGCTGCGATAGCGAGCGCACAGATACGCAGTATTTT.

The chain joins TRBV27 to TRBJ2-5; tentatively, D is TRBD2 (7 bases). This CDR3 is 16 amino acids long. Trimming stripped 5 bases from V and 4 bases from J, with 20 bases between. Germline lookup yields CDR1 MNHEY and CDR2 SMNVEV (reference sequence). The CDR3 here is CASSPGASGGVETQYF. DNA of the CDR3: TGTGCCAGCAGTCCAGGGGCTAGCGGAGGGGTAGAGACCCAGTACTTC.

This clonotype occurred many times. The chain recombines TRBV29-1 with TRBJ2-7; no clear D gene. Trimming left V 1 base short and J 3 bases short, with 10 bases between. The CDR3 runs to 13 residues. The V gene's germline CDR1 is SQVTM and CDR2 ANQGSEA. The CDR3 DNA is TGCAGCGTTGAAGTGAGCCCGGACTACGAGCAGTACTTC. Amino acids: CSVEVSPDYEQYF.

Ten or more counts support this clonotype. The CDR3 loop is CASSEGRTNSPLHF. DNA of the CDR3: TGTGCCTCGAGTGAGGGGCGGACCAATTCACCCCTCCACTTT. The chain employs TRBV2 and TRBJ1-6; D may be TRBD1 (5 bases). Per germline, CDR1 SNHLY and CDR2 FYNNEI. This CDR3 region has 14 residues. The V end was cut by 11 bases, the J end by 7 bases, with 18 bases between.